The source of this T cell receptor (beta chain) is a study of blood T cell repertoires in COVID-19. Study-wide context: Some COVID-19 samples were acute and others convalescent; all came from the United States, Italy and Spain.

Repertoires were generated with immunoSEQ multiplex PCR, while TCRdb's copy carries only in-frame clones and drops some. The sample lists about 180,000 clones, roughly 86% occurring once. The CDR3 spans 15 residues. Germline lookup yields CDR1 MNHEY and CDR2 SVGAGI. Trimming removed 5 bases at V and 0 bases at J, with 13 bases between. In its sample, this clone was seen once. The rearrangement uses TRBV6-5 and TRBJ1-1; unclear D gene. The receptor was isolated from a woman in her thirties with active or convalescent COVID-19. The source material was peripheral blood. The CDR3 here is CASSPMTSMNTEAFF. The CDR3 DNA reads as TGTGCCAGCAGTCCCATGACATCTATGAACACTGAAGCTTTCTTT.